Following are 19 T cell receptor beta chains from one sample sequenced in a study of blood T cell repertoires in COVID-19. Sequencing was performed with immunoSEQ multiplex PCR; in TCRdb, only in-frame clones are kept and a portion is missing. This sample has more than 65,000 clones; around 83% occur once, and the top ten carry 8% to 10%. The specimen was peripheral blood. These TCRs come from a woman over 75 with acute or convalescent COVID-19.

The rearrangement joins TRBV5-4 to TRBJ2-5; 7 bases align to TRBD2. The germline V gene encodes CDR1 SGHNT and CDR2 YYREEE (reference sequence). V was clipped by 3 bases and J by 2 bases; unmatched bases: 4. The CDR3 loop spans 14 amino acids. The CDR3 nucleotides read TGTGCCAGCAGCTCCGGGACTACACAAGAGACCCAGTACTTC. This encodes CASSSGTTQETQYF. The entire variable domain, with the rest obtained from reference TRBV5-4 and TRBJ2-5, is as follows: ETGVTQSPTHLIKTRGQQVTLRCSSQSGHNTVSWYQQALGQGPQFIFQYYREEENGRGNFPPRFSGLQFPNYSSELNVNALELDDSALYLCASSSGTTQETQYFGPGTRLLVL.

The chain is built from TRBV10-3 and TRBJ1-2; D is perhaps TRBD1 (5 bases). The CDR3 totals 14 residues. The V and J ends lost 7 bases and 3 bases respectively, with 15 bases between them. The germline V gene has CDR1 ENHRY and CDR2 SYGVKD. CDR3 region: CAIKSGVEDYGYTF. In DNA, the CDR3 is TGTGCCATCAAGTCGGGGGTAGAGGACTATGGCTACACCTTC.

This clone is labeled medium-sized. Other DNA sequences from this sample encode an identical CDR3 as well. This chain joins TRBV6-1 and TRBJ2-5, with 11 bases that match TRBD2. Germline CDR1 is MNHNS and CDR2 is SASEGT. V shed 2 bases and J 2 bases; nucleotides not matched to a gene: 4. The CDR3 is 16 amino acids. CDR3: CASSELAGGPQETQYF. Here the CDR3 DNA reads TGTGCCAGCAGTGAACTAGCGGGGGGCCCTCAAGAGACCCAGTACTTC.

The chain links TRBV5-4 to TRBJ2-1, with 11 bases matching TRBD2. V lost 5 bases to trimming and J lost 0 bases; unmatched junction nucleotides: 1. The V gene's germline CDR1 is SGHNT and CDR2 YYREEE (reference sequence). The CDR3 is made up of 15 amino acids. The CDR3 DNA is TGTGCCAGCAGGCTAGCGGGAGGCTCCTACAATGAGCAGTTCTTC. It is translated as CASRLAGGSYNEQFF.

CDR3 region: CASRSDRVVGYGYTF. CDR3 nucleotides: TGTGCCAGCAGGTCGGACAGGGTTGTTGGATATGGCTACACCTTC. The chain couples TRBV6-5 to TRBJ1-2; TRBD1 matches at 8 bases. Germline lookup yields CDR1 MNHEY and CDR2 SVGAGI. CDR3 length: 15 residues. The ends lost 6 bases at V and 5 bases at J; junction bases unmatched: 11.

CDR3 sequence reads: CASSGRLQSTGELFF. In nucleotides, the CDR3 is TGTGCCAGCAGCGGAAGATTACAGAGCACCGGGGAGCTGTTTTTT. This chain connects TRBV11-1 to TRBJ2-2; D uncertain. The V and J ends lost 5 bases and 4 bases respectively, with 14 bases between them. Germline assignment: CDR1 SGHAT and CDR2 FQDESV (reference sequence). This CDR3 has 15 amino acids.

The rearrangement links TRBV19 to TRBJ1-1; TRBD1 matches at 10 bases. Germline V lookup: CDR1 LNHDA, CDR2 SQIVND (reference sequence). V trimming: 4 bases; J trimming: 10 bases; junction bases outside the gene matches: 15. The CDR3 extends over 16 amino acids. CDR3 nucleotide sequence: TGTGCCAGTAGTAAGACCAACTCCGGGACAGGGGTTGTAGCTTTCTTT. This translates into CASSKTNSGTGVVAFF.

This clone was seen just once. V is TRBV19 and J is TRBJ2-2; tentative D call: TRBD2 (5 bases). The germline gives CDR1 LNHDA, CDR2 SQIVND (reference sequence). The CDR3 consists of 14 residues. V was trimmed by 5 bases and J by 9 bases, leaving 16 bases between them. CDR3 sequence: CASSPDRRRWELFF. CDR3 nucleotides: TGTGCCAGTAGTCCCGATAGGAGGAGGTGGGAGCTGTTTTTT. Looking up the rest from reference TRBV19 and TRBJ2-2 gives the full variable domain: DGGITQSPKYLFRKEGQNVTLSCEQNLNHDAMYWYRQDPGQGLRLIYYSQIVNDFQKGDIAEGYSVSREKKESFPLTVTSAQKNPTAFYLCASSPDRRRWELFFGEGSRLTVL.

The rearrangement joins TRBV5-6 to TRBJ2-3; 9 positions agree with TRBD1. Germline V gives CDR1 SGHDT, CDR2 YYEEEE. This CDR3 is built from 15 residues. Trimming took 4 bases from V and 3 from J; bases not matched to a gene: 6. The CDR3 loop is CASSPQGAGTDTQYF. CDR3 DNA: TGTGCCAGCAGCCCACAGGGGGCCGGGACAGATACGCAGTATTTT.

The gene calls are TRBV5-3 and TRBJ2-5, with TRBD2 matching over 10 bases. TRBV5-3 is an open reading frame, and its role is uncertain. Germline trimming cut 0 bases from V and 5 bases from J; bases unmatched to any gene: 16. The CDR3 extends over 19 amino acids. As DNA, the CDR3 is TGTGCCAGAAGCTTGGACCCCCGAGAACTAGCGGGGTTTAGGGAGACCCAGTACTTC. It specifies CARSLDPRELAGFRETQYF.

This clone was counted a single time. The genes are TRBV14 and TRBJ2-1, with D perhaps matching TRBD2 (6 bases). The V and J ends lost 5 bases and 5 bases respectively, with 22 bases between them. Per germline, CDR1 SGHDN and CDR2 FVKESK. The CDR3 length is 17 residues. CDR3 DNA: TGTGCCAGCAGCTCCCTGCAGGCAGGGAGGTTACACAATGAGCAGTTCTTC. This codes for CASSSLQAGRLHNEQFF.

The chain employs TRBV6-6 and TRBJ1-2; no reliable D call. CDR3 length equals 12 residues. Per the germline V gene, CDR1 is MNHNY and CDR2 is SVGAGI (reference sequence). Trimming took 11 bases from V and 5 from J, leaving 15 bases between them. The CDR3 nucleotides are TGTGCCGCCTCCCGAGGTAGTTATGGCTACACCTTC. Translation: CAASRGSYGYTF.

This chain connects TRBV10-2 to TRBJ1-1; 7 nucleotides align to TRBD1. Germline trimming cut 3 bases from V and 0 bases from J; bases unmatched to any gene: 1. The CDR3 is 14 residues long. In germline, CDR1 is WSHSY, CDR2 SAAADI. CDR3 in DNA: TGCGCCAGCAGTGATGACAGGGTGAACACTGAAGCTTTCTTT. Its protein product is CASSDDRVNTEAFF.

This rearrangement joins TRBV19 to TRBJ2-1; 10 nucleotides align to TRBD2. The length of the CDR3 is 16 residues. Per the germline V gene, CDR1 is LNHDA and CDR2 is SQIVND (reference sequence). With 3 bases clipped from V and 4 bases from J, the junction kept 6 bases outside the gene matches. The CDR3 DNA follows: TGTGCCAGTAGTATGGCCTCTAGCGGGGGTTACAATGAGCAGTTCTTC. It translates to CASSMASSGGYNEQFF.

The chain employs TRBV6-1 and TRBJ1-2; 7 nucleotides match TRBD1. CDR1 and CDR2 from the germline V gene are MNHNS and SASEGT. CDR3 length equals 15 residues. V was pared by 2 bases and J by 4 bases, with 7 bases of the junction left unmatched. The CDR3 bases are TGTGCCAGCAGTGAATTGGCAGGGGGAACCTATGGCTACACCTTC. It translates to CASSELAGGTYGYTF.

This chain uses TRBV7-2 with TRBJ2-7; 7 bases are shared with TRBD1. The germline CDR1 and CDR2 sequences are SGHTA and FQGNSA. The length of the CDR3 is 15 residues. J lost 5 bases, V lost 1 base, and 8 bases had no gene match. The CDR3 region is CASSLEGAGGHEQYF. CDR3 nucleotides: TGTGCCAGCAGCTTAGAAGGCGCAGGGGGACACGAGCAGTACTTC.

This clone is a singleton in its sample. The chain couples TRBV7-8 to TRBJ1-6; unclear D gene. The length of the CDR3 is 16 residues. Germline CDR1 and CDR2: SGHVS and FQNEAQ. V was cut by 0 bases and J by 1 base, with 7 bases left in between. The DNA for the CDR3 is TGTGCCAGCAGCTTAGCGGGCGATTCCTATAATTCACCCCTCCACTTT. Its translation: CASSLAGDSYNSPLHF.

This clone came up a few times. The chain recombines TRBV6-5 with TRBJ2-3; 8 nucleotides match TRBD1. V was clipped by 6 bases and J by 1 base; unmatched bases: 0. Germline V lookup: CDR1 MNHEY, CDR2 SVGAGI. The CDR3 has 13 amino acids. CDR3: CASRDRGTDTQYF. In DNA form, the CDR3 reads TGTGCCAGCAGGGACAGGGGCACAGATACGCAGTATTTT.

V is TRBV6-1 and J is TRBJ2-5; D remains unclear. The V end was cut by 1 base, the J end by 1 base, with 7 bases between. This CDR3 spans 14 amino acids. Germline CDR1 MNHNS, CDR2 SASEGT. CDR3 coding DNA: TGTGCCAGCAGTGAAGGGTGGGCCCAAGAGACCCAGTACTTC. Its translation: CASSEGWAQETQYF.